Listed below are T cell receptor beta chains from one sample, sequenced in a study of long-term antiretroviral therapy in people with HIV. The table came from immunoSEQ multiplex PCR; TCRdb's copy has only in-frame clones and leaves some out. The data hold tens of thousands of clones, with approximately 83% observed a single time. Sequences were derived from unsorted PBMCs, sampled 0.7 years before starting antiretroviral therapy. These receptors were obtained from a man aged 25 to 40 with HIV. Both conserved end residues are part of each CDR3. D genes are given only for firm matches. Clone size, where shown, is once, few, many, or a class for clones that have expanded.

J,D,size,V,DNA,CDR3
TRBJ1-1,-,-,TRBV29-1,TGCAGCGCCAAGGACGAATACACTGAAGCTTTCTTT,CSAKDEYTEAFF
TRBJ2-7,TRBD1,-,TRBV13,TGTGCCAGCAGCTGGGCAGGGGGCTCGCTCCTCCAATCCTACGAGCAGTACTTC,CASSWAGGSLLQSYEQYF
TRBJ2-7,TRBD1,-,TRBV6-1,TGTGCCAGCAGTGAAAGCCGGGACAGCAGCAACCGTAGGAACTTC,CASSESRDSSNRRNF
TRBJ2-1,TRBD1,-,TRBV5-4,TGTGCCAGCAGCGCGACAGGGGCCCCTATCAATGAGCAGTTCTTC,CASSATGAPINEQFF
TRBJ2-5,-,-,TRBV5-4,TGTGCCAGCAGCTTTGCAGGGGCTAGGGAGACCCAGTACTTC,CASSFAGARETQYF
TRBJ2-7,-,-,TRBV13,TGTGCCAGCAGCTCAGCAGGACCAGGGGGGGCCCATTCCTACGAGCAGTACTTC,CASSSAGPGGAHSYEQYF
TRBJ1-2,TRBD1,-,TRBV7-3,TGTGCCAGCAGCTTAAGTGCAGGGGGGGGCGGCTACACCTTC,CASSLSAGGGGYTF
TRBJ1-5,-,-,TRBV7-3,TGTGCCAGCAGCTTAATTGGGAACAGACCCAATCAGCCCCAGCATTTT,CASSLIGNRPNQPQHF
TRBJ1-6,-,-,TRBV11-1,TGTGCCAGCAGCTTAAGACAGATGGGGAGTTCACCCCTCCACTTT,CASSLRQMGSSPLHF
TRBJ2-3,-,-,TRBV5-4,TGTGCCAGCAGCGGGGGGCCGGGGGATACGCAGTATTTT,CASSGGPGDTQYF
TRBJ2-2,-,few,TRBV9,TGTGCCAGCAGCGTAGAGGGGCACGGGGAGCTGTTTTTT,CASSVEGHGELFF
TRBJ2-5,TRBD2,-,TRBV5-6,TGTGCCAGCAGCTTAGCGGGGGAACAAGAGACCCAGTACTTC,CASSLAGEQETQYF
TRBJ2-3,TRBD2,-,TRBV9,TGTGCCAGCAGCGTAGGGGGAGCTAGCGGGAGCACAGATACGCAGTATTTT,CASSVGGASGSTDTQYF
TRBJ2-7,-,-,TRBV29-1,TGCAGCGTTGCGTTTGTCGACGAGCAGTACTTC,CSVAFVDEQYF
TRBJ1-5,-,-,TRBV6-1,TGTGCCAGCAGAGTGGAGCATTTGGATCTTCAGCCCCAGCATTTT,CASRVEHLDLQPQHF
TRBJ2-7,TRBD1,-,TRBV27,TGTGCCAGCAGTTCTGGACAGGGGCGCTCCTACGAGCAGTACTTC,CASSSGQGRSYEQYF
TRBJ2-7,-,-,TRBV2,TGTGCCAGCAGTGTCACCGGGACGGCACCCCACGAGCAGTACTTC,CASSVTGTAPHEQYF
TRBJ2-7,-,-,TRBV2,TGTGCCAGAGGAGCGGTCCCCCCGGGGAGAAACGAGCAGTACTTC,CARGAVPPGRNEQYF
TRBJ2-5,-,-,TRBV11-2,TGTGCCAGCAGCTTAGGTGGAGGGGCCCAGGTGGGGACCCAGTACTTC,CASSLGGGAQVGTQYF
TRBJ2-2,-,-,TRBV6-5,TGTGCCAGCAGGGGGGTGAACACCGGGGAGCTGTTTTTT,CASRGVNTGELFF
TRBJ2-3,TRBD2,-,TRBV11-2,TGTGCCAGCAGCTTAGCAGGACTAGCGGGGTTCACAGATACGCAGTATTTT,CASSLAGLAGFTDTQYF
TRBJ1-2,TRBD1,-,TRBV9,TGTGCCAGCAGCGCCTTACAGGGGAACACTCCCGGCTACACCTTC,CASSALQGNTPGYTF
TRBJ2-5,TRBD2,-,TRBV6-5,TGTGCCAGCAGTACGACTAGCGGGGCCCCGTCCCAGTACTTC,CASSTTSGAPSQYF
TRBJ1-4,TRBD1,-,TRBV6-5,TGTGCCAGCAGTTACTCACTAGGGACAGCCGAAAAACTGTTTTTT,CASSYSLGTAEKLFF
TRBJ1-2,-,-,TRBV27,TGTGCCAGCCGGCCCAGGGTGAACTATGGCTACACCTTC,CASRPRVNYGYTF
TRBJ1-3,-,-,TRBV7-2,TGTGCCAGCCGGGGCAGGGGAAACACCATATATTTT,CASRGRGNTIYF
TRBJ1-3,TRBD1,once,TRBV28,TGTGCCAGCAGTTCCCAGACAGGGGGAGTCTCTGGAAACACCATATATTTT,CASSSQTGGVSGNTIYF
TRBJ1-5,-,-,TRBV5-4,TGTGCCAGCAGCTTGGGTCGCTTGGTACAGTTAAGCAATCAGCCCCAGCATTTT,CASSLGRLVQLSNQPQHF
TRBJ2-3,-,-,TRBV13,TGTGCCAGCAAACACGCGGCCTTAGCTTATACAGATACGCAGTATTTT,CASKHAALAYTDTQYF
TRBJ2-7,-,-,TRBV29-1,TGCAGCGTTAAAGGACAGATATACGAGCAGTACTTC,CSVKGQIYEQYF
TRBJ2-7,-,-,TRBV27,TGTGTCAGCAGTTTATACGCAGGGGACTACGAGCAGTACTTC,CVSSLYAGDYEQYF
TRBJ2-1,-,-,TRBV6-5,TGTGCCAGCAGTTACTCGTCAGGAGAAGCCTACAATGAGCAGTTCTTC,CASSYSSGEAYNEQFF
TRBJ2-5,TRBD2,-,TRBV11-2,TGTGCCAGCAGCTTCGGGGGGGGGCTCCCCCAAGAGACCCAGTACTTC,CASSFGGGLPQETQYF
TRBJ2-3,-,-,TRBV5-1,TGCGCCAGCAGCTTGGGGGTTTCAGATACGCAGTATTTT,CASSLGVSDTQYF
TRBJ2-3,-,-,TRBV7-6,TGTGCCAGCAGCCCGTCTCTGGTCCCAGATACGCAGTATTTT,CASSPSLVPDTQYF
TRBJ2-2,-,-,TRBV14,TGTGCCAGCAGCCCCTTCTACGCCACCGGGGAGCTGTTTTTT,CASSPFYATGELFF
TRBJ2-3,TRBD2,once,TRBV27,TGTGCCAGTAAAACTAGCGGGGCCTTTGATACGCAGTATTTT,CASKTSGAFDTQYF
TRBJ2-2,TRBD1,once,TRBV28,TGTGCCAGCAGTGCTTTTATTTCGGACAGGAATACCGGGGAGCTGTTTTTT,CASSAFISDRNTGELFF
TRBJ2-7,-,-,TRBV4-3,TGCGCCAGCAGCCAAGATGCCGAGGGCTCCTACGAGCAGTACTTC,CASSQDAEGSYEQYF
TRBJ2-2,-,-,TRBV10-1,TGCGCCAGCAGTGAGTCCACCGGAGCTAACACCGGGGAGCTGTTTTTT,CASSESTGANTGELFF
TRBJ2-1,TRBD2,-,TRBV19,TGTGCCAGTAATCGGGGGGTTCGCAATGAGCAGTTCTTC,CASNRGVRNEQFF
TRBJ2-1,-,once,TRBV7-8,TGTGCCAGCAGCCCGCTGGGGGGTCGGGTCAATGAGCAGTTCTTC,CASSPLGGRVNEQFF
TRBJ2-2,-,-,TRBV11-2,TGTGCCAGCAGCTTAGTCATAGGGGCCACCGGGGAGCTGTTTTTT,CASSLVIGATGELFF
TRBJ1-1,-,-,TRBV6-5,TGTGCCAGCAGTTTCTCCCGAGAGTCCCCGAACACTGAAGCTTTCTTT,CASSFSRESPNTEAFF
TRBJ1-6,-,-,TRBV6-6,TGTGCCAGCAGTTACCCCCAGGTAACCCTCCACTTT,CASSYPQVTLHF
TRBJ1-2,-,-,TRBV30,TGTGCCTGTTCCCATTGGACGAGTAACTATGGCTACACCTTC,CACSHWTSNYGYTF
TRBJ2-1,TRBD1,-,TRBV7-9,TGTGCCAGCAGCTTAGGCCTCCGGGACAGGGATTACAATGAGCAGTTCTTC,CASSLGLRDRDYNEQFF
TRBJ2-7,TRBD2,-,TRBV27,TGTGCCAGCAGTTTATCGATAGGCGGGAGGGCTTACGAGCAGTACTTC,CASSLSIGGRAYEQYF
TRBJ2-1,TRBD2,-,TRBV27,TGTGCCAGCAGTACAAGGACTAGCGGGAGGGGATACAATGAGCAGTTCTTC,CASSTRTSGRGYNEQFF
TRBJ2-7,-,-,TRBV25-1,TGTGCCAGCAGTGAATTAGGAGACTCCTACGAGCAGTACTTC,CASSELGDSYEQYF